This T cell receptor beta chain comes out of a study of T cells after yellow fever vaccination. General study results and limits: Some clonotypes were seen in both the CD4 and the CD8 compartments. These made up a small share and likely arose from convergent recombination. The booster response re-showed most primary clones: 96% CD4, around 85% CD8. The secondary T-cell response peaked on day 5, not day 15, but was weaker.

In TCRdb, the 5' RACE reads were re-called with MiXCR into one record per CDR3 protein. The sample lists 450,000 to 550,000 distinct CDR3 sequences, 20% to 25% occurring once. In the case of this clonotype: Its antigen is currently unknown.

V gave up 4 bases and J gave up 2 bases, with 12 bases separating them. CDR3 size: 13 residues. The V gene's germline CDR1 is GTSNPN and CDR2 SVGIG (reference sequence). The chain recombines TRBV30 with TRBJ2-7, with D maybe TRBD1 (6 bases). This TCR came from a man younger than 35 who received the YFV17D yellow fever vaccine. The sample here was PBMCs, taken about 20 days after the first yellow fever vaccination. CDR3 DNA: TGTGCCTGGACAGGGGAGAATGCCTACGAGCAGTACTTC. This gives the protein CAWTGENAYEQYF.